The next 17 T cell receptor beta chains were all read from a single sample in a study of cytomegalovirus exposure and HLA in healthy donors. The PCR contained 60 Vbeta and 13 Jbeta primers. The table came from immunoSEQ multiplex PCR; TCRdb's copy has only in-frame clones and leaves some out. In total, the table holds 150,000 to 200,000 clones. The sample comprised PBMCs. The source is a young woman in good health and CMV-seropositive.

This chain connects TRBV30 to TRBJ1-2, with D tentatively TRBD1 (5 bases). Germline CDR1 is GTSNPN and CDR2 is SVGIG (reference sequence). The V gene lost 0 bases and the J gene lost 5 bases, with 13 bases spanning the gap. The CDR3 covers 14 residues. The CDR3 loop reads CAWSVRQGWYGYTF. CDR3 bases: TGTGCCTGGAGTGTCCGGCAGGGATGGTATGGCTACACCTTC.

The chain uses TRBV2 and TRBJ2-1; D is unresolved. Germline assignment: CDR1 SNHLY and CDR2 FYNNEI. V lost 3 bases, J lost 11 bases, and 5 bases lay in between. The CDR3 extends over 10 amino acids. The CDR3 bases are TGTGCCAGCAGTGACCAAAAGCAGTTCTTC. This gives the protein CASSDQKQFF.

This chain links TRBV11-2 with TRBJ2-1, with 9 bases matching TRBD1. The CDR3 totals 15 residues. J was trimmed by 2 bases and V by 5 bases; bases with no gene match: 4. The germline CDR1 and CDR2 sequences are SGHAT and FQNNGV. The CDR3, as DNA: TGTGCCAGCAGCCCCGGGACAGGGACCTACAATGAGCAGTTCTTC. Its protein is CASSPGTGTYNEQFF.

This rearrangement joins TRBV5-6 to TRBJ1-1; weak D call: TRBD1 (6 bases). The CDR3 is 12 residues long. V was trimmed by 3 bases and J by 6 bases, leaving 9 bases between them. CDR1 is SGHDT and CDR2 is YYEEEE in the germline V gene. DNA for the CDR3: TGTGCCAGCAGCTCTACAGGGTCTGAAGCTTTCTTT. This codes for CASSSTGSEAFF.

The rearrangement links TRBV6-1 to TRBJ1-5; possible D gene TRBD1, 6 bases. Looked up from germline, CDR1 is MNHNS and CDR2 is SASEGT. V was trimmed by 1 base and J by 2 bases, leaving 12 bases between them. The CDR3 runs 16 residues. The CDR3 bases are TGTGCCAGCAGTGAAGTCTTGGGGGCGGGCAATCAGCCCCAGCATTTT. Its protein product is CASSEVLGAGNQPQHF.

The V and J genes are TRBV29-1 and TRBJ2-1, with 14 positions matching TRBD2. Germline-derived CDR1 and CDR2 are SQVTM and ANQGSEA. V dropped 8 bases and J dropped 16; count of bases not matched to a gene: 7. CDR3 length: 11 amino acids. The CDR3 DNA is TGCAGCACGAGACTAGCGGGGGGGCTCTTCTTC. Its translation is CSTRLAGGLFF.

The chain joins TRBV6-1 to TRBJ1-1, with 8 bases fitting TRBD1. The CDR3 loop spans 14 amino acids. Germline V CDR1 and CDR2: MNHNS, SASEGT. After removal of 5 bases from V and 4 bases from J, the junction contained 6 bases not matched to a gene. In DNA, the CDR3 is TGTGCCAGCAGTACGGACAGGGTTGTCACTGAAGCTTTCTTT. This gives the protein CASSTDRVVTEAFF.

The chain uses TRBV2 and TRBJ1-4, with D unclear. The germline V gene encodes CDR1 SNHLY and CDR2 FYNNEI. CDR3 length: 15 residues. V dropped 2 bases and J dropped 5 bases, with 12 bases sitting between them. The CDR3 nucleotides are TGTGCCAGCAGTGAAACCGGAGTCCCAAATGAAAAACTGTTTTTT. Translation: CASSETGVPNEKLFF.

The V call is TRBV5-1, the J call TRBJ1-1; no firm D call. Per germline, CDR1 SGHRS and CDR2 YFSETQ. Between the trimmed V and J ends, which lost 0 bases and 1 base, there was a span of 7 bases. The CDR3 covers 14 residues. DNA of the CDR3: TGCGCCAGCAGCTTGGATCCCCAGAACACTGAAGCTTTCTTT. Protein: CASSLDPQNTEAFF.

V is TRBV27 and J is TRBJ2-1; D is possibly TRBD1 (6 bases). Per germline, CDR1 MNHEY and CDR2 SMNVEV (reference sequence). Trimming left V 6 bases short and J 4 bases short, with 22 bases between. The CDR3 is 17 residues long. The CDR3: CASRPLFRGSPYNEQFF. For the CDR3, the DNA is TGTGCCAGCAGGCCGCTTTTCAGGGGTAGCCCTTACAATGAGCAGTTCTTC.

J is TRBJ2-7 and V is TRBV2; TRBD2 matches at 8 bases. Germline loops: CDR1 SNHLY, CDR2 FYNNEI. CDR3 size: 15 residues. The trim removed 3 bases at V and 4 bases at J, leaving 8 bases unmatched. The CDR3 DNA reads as TGTGCCAGCAGTGATATACCAGCGGGGGTTTACGAGCAGTACTTC. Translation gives CASSDIPAGVYEQYF. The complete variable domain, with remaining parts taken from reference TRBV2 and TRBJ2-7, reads EPEVTQTPSHQVTQMGQEVILRCVPISNHLYFYWYRQILGQKVEFLVSFYNNEISEKSEIFDDQFSVERPDGSNFTLKIRSTKLEDSAMYFCASSDIPAGVYEQYFGPGTRLTVT.

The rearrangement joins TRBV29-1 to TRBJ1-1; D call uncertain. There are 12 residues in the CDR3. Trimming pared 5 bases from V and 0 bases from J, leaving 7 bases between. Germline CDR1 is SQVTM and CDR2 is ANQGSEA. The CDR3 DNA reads TGCAGCGTTCGCTCAGTGAACACTGAAGCTTTCTTT. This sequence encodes CSVRSVNTEAFF.

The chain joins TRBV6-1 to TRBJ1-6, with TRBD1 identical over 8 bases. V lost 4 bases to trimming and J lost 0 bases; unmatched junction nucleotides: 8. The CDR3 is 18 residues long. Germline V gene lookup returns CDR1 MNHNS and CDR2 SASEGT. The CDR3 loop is CASSAPRGQVSYNSPLHF. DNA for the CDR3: TGTGCCAGCAGTGCACCGCGGGGACAGGTCTCCTATAATTCACCCCTCCACTTT.

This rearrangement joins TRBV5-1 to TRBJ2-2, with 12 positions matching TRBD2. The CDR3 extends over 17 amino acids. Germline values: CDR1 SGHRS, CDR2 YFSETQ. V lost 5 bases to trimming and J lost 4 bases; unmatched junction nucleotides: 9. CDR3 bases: TGCGCCAGCAGTTACCGACTAGCGGGAGATGCCACCGGGGAGCTGTTTTTT. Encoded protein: CASSYRLAGDATGELFF.

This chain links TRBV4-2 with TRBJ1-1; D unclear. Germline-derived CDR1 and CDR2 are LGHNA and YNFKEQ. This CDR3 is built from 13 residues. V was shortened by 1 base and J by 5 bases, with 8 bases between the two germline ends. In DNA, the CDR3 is TGTGCCAGCAGCCAAGTGGCGGGGACTGAAGCTTTCTTT. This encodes CASSQVAGTEAFF.

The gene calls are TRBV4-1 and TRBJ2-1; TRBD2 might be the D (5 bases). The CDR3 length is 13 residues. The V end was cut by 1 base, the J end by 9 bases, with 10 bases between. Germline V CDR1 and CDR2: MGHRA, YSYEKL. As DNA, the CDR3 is TGCGCCAGCAGCCAAGTAGGGAGCGTTGAGCAGTTCTTC. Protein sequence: CASSQVGSVEQFF.

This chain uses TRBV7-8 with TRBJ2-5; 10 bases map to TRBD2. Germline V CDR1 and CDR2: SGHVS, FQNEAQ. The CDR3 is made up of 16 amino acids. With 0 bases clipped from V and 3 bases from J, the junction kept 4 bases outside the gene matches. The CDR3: CASSLARLAGKETQYF. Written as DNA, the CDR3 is TGTGCCAGCAGCTTAGCGCGACTAGCGGGCAAAGAGACCCAGTACTTC.